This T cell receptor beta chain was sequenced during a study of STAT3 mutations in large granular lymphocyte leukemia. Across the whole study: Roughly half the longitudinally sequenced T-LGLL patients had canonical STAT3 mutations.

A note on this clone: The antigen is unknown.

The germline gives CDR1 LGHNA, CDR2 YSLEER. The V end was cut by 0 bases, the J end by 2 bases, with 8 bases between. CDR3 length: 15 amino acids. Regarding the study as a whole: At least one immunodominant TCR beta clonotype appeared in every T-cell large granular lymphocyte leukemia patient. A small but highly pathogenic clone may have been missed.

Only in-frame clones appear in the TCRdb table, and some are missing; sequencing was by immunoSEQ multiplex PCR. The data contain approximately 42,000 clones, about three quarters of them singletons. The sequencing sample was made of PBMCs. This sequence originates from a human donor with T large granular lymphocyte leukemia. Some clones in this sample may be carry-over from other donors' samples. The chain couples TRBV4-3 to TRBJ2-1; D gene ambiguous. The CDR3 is CASSQEGFTYNEQFF. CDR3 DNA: TGCGCCAGCAGCCAAGAAGGATTCACCTACAATGAGCAGTTCTTC.